This TCR beta chain was captured by sequencing in a study of T cell responses to AZD1222 COVID-19 vaccine. Study-wide results and limits: Spike-wide coverage was observed for vaccine-associated CD4 TCRs, with dominant responses at 160-218 and 743-854.

Germline V gene data show CDR1 as MDHEN and CDR2 as SYDVKM. This CDR3 has 15 residues. V was shortened by 6 bases and J by 7 bases, with 18 bases between the two germline ends. Details on this clone: Its cognate antigen is unknown.

Sequencing was performed with immunoSEQ multiplex PCR; in TCRdb, only in-frame clones are kept and a portion is missing. Of fewer than 85,000 clones listed, 80% to 90% are singletons. The sequence derives from an adult who received the AZD1222 COVID-19 vaccine. J is TRBJ2-2 and V is TRBV28; tentative D call: TRBD2 (6 bases). Material: peripheral blood, obtained 28 days after the second AZD1222 dose. In DNA form, the CDR3 reads TGTGCCAGCAGCCCAGCGGGTTCTTTCTTCGGGGAGCTGTTTTTT. Its protein product is CASSPAGSFFGELFF.